One and the same sample provided the 32 T cell receptor beta chains below, sequenced in a study of Ad26.COV2.S vaccination and SARS-CoV-2 variants. Produced via immunoSEQ multiplex PCR; TCRdb's table is partial and in-frame only. Of about 410,000 clones listed, around 92% are singletons. Specified treatment: about 20 received Ad26.COV2.S at low or high dose, single or two shots; several received placebo; per-sample allocation not given. At day 63 after the first vaccine or placebo injection, samples were drawn. Sequencing used peripheral blood, obtained in a trial of Ad26.COV2.S vaccine versus placebo. Receptor source: a person between 18 and 65 years old who received the Ad26.COV2.S COVID-19 vaccine or a placebo.

V is TRBV4-1 and J is TRBJ2-3; weak D call: TRBD2 (5 bases). This CDR3 region has 15 residues. V lost 5 bases to trimming and J lost 0 bases, with 12 bases between them. Germline V gene sequence: CDR1 MGHRA, CDR2 YSYEKL. The CDR3 DNA is TGCGCCAGCAGCAGAAGCCCGGGGAGCACAGATACGCAGTATTTT. This sequence encodes CASSRSPGSTDTQYF.

The chain employs TRBV27 and TRBJ1-6; D may be TRBD1 (5 bases). V lost 0 bases and J lost 9, with 12 bases in between. The CDR3 has 15 residues. CDR1 and CDR2 from the germline V gene are MNHEY and SMNVEV (reference sequence). The CDR3 loop is CASSLSGRGTSPLHF. The CDR3 nucleotides read TGTGCCAGCAGTTTATCGGGCCGGGGGACTTCACCCCTCCACTTT.

This rearrangement joins TRBV9 to TRBJ1-1; D uncertain. This CDR3 contains 14 residues. V lost 0 bases, J lost 4 bases, and 10 bases lay in between. Germline CDR1 reads SGDLS; CDR2 reads YYNGEE. The CDR3 region is CASSVAPTGTEAFF. The CDR3 coding sequence is TGTGCCAGCAGCGTAGCACCGACGGGCACTGAAGCTTTCTTT.

Concerning this clone: Other DNA sequences in the same sample also yield this CDR3. This sequence joins TRBV19 and TRBJ1-2; D is ambiguous. Germline V lookup: CDR1 LNHDA, CDR2 SQIVND (reference sequence). V lost 1 base and J 3 bases, leaving 9 bases between the germline ends. The length of the CDR3 is 14 residues. DNA of the CDR3: TGTGCCAGTAGTATAGGTGCCAGCTACTATGGCTACACCTTC. Translation: CASSIGASYYGYTF.

The rearrangement links TRBV7-9 to TRBJ2-2; 10 positions agree with TRBD1. The CDR3 length is 16 residues. Germline trimming cut 5 bases from V and 2 bases from J; bases unmatched to any gene: 5. The germline CDR1 and CDR2 sequences are SEHNR and FQNEAQ (reference sequence). The CDR3 region is CASSGDRGINTGELFF. Written as DNA, the CDR3 is TGTGCCAGCAGCGGGGACAGGGGTATAAACACCGGGGAGCTGTTTTTT.

V gene TRBV14 combines with J gene TRBJ2-4; D unclear. The ends were cut back, 1 base at V and 4 bases at J, with 5 bases in the middle. The CDR3 has 13 amino acids. Germline V gene sequence: CDR1 SGHDN, CDR2 FVKESK. CDR3 sequence: CASSQVAKNIQYF. CDR3 bases: TGTGCCAGCAGCCAAGTCGCGAAAAACATTCAGTACTTC.

The chain uses TRBV25-1 and TRBJ2-3, with 7 bases lining up with TRBD1. Germline trimming cut 6 bases from V and 7 bases from J; bases unmatched to any gene: 4. The CDR3 spans 12 residues. CDR1 is MGHDK, CDR2 SYGVNS, per germline. CDR3 region: CASRDRAYTQYF. The CDR3 region has the DNA TGTGCCAGCAGAGACAGGGCGTATACGCAGTATTTT.

The chain joins TRBV3-1 (or the pseudogene TRBV3-2) to TRBJ2-1, with a possible D match to TRBD1 (6 bases). The CDR3 is made up of 14 amino acids. The V end lost 5 bases, the J end lost 0 bases, and 8 bases lay between the germline ends. CDR1 is LGHDT, CDR2 YNNKEL, per germline (reference sequence). CDR3 coding DNA: TGTGCCAGCAGCACAGGGTACTCCTACAATGAGCAGTTCTTC. Translating it yields CASSTGYSYNEQFF.

This CDR3 is CASSYSAHYEQYF. In nucleotides, the CDR3 is TGTGCCAGCAGTTACTCGGCCCACTACGAGCAGTACTTC. The rearrangement links TRBV6-6 to TRBJ2-7; no firm D call. The V end lost 0 bases, the J end lost 3 bases, and 6 bases lay between the germline ends. Germline-derived CDR1 and CDR2 are MNHNY and SVGAGI (reference sequence). The CDR3 covers 13 residues.

The rearrangement links TRBV7-6 to TRBJ1-5; 9 nucleotides line up with TRBD1. V trimming: 5 bases; J trimming: 4 bases; junction bases outside the gene matches: 12. Per germline, CDR1 SGHVS and CDR2 FNYEAQ. This CDR3 is 17 amino acids long. This CDR3 reads CASSPRQGGQENQPQHF. CDR3 nucleotide sequence: TGTGCCAGCAGCCCCCGACAGGGGGGTCAAGAGAATCAGCCCCAGCATTTT.

This clone showed up just once. The CDR3 is CASSLLGEGPEQFF. The DNA for the CDR3 is TGTGCCAGCAGTTTATTGGGAGAGGGGCCTGAGCAGTTCTTC. The rearrangement links TRBV27 to TRBJ2-1, with D perhaps given as TRBD1 or TRBD2 (5 bases each). V lost 1 base and J 9 bases, leaving 13 bases between the germline ends. There are 14 residues in the CDR3. Germline CDR1 MNHEY, CDR2 SMNVEV (reference sequence).

The CDR3, as DNA: TGTGCCAGCAGCCTTTATAGCGGGGCAACCTACAATGAGCAGTTCTTC. It translates to CASSLYSGATYNEQFF. The chain carries TRBV3-1 (or the pseudogene TRBV3-2) and TRBJ2-1; 8 bases fit TRBD2. With V trimmed by 4 bases and J by 2 bases, 7 bases remained unmatched. The CDR3 length is 16 residues. Germline V CDR1 and CDR2: LGHDT, YNNKEL (reference sequence).

The V and J genes are TRBV6-6 and TRBJ2-5; D may be TRBD2 (6 bases). Germline-derived CDR1 and CDR2 are MNHNY and SVGAGI (reference sequence). Trimming took off 2 bases at V and 5 bases at J, with 12 bases between the two ends. The CDR3 spans 14 residues. The CDR3 loop reads CASSYLSGRETQYF. CDR3 nucleotide sequence: TGTGCCAGCAGTTACCTATCTGGGAGGGAGACCCAGTACTTC.

CDR3 DNA: TGTGCCAGCAGTTTGTCAGGGACCACTGAAGCTTTCTTT. It yields the protein CASSLSGTTEAFF. The rearrangement links TRBV27 to TRBJ1-1, with a possible D match to TRBD1 (5 bases). The V gene lost 3 bases and the J gene lost 4 bases, with 9 bases spanning the gap. The CDR3 length is 13 residues. Germline V CDR1 and CDR2: MNHEY, SMNVEV (reference sequence).

The rearrangement joins TRBV27 to TRBJ1-2, with 8 bases that match TRBD1. This CDR3 has 15 residues. From germline, CDR1 is MNHEY and CDR2 SMNVEV (reference sequence). The V segment lost 7 bases and the J segment 6 bases; nucleotides outside the gene matches: 13. Written as DNA, the CDR3 is TGTGCCAGCACTTCACACAGGGGGGCAGGGAATGGCTACACCTTC. Translated: CASTSHRGAGNGYTF.

The rearrangement uses TRBV10-3 and TRBJ2-3, with a weak D call TRBD1 (6 bases). The V end lost 6 bases, the J end lost 0 bases, and 13 bases lay between the germline ends. The CDR3 consists of 15 residues. Germline V gene lookup returns CDR1 ENHRY and CDR2 SYGVKD. The CDR3 loop is CAIRGRGGSTDTQYF. In DNA form, the CDR3 reads TGTGCCATCAGGGGGCGAGGGGGTAGCACAGATACGCAGTATTTT.

CDR3 sequence reads: CASSQESPMTGELFF. CDR3 coding DNA: TGCGCCAGCAGCCAAGAGTCGCCAATGACCGGGGAGCTGTTTTTT. The rearrangement uses TRBV4-3 and TRBJ2-2; D gene uncertain. Germline V gene sequence: CDR1 LGHNA, CDR2 YSLEER. This CDR3 region has 15 residues. Trimming removed 0 bases at V and 5 bases at J, with 10 bases between.

The chain uses TRBV5-6 and TRBJ2-7, with 8 nucleotides matching TRBD1. Germline lookup yields CDR1 SGHDT and CDR2 YYEEEE. The trim removed 3 bases at V and 1 base at J, leaving 9 bases unmatched. This CDR3 has 16 residues. CDR3 in amino acids: CASSSPIGQGSYEQYF. CDR3 DNA: TGTGCCAGCAGCTCCCCTATTGGACAGGGATCCTACGAGCAGTACTTC.

V gene TRBV21-1 combines with J gene TRBJ2-3; the table's D call of TRBD1 was not tested on the DNA. TRBV21-1 corresponds to a pseudogene. The CDR3 runs 20 residues. The CDR3 spells CASSKAPGADRGRPGYTQYF. The CDR3 DNA sequence: TGTGCCAGCAGCAAAGCACCCGGGGCCGACAGGGGCCGCCCGGGATATACGCAGTATTTT.

The chain recombines TRBV29-1 with TRBJ2-7; the D gene could be TRBD1 or TRBD2 (5 bases each). Germline CDR1 and CDR2: SQVTM and ANQGSEA. The germline V and J ends were trimmed by 6 bases and 4 bases, with 16 bases remaining between them. The CDR3 runs to 13 residues. CDR3 loop: CSVVVREGYEQYF. The CDR3, as DNA: TGCAGCGTAGTGGTGCGCGAGGGGTACGAGCAGTACTTC.

This chain connects TRBV29-1 to TRBJ1-2; D remains unclear. V was trimmed by 4 bases and J by 0 bases, leaving 9 bases between them. Germline V gene data show CDR1 as SQVTM and CDR2 as ANQGSEA. This CDR3 has 13 amino acids. CDR3 loop: CSVVFAPNYGYTF. Here the CDR3 DNA reads TGCAGCGTTGTGTTTGCCCCTAACTATGGCTACACCTTC.

This rearrangement joins TRBV11-2 to TRBJ1-1; 10 bases fit TRBD1. Germline values: CDR1 SGHAT, CDR2 FQNNGV. V lost 3 bases and J lost 10; bases outside the gene matches: 8. This CDR3 has 14 amino acids. CDR3 residues: CASSLDRGVLGAFF. The CDR3 DNA reads TGTGCCAGCAGCTTGGACAGGGGGGTTCTGGGAGCTTTCTTT.

The rearrangement uses TRBV19 and TRBJ2-7, with D possibly being TRBD2 (5 bases). The germline gives CDR1 LNHDA, CDR2 SQIVND (reference sequence). This CDR3 region has 13 residues. V lost 3 bases and J lost 4, with 10 bases in between. This CDR3 is CASSMTGIYEQYF. The CDR3 DNA sequence: TGTGCCAGTAGTATGACGGGGATTTACGAGCAGTACTTC.

The rearrangement uses TRBV18 and TRBJ2-7, with D perhaps assigned TRBD1 or TRBD2 (6 bases each). Germline assignment: CDR1 KGHSH and CDR2 LQKENI. The CDR3 length is 15 residues. V dropped 6 bases and J dropped 2 bases, with 17 bases sitting between them. The CDR3 reads CASSQPGARAYEQYF. The CDR3, as DNA: TGTGCCAGCTCCCAACCGGGGGCGAGAGCCTACGAGCAGTACTTC.

The chain carries TRBV7-6 and TRBJ1-1; 7 bases are shared with TRBD1. Germline V gene data show CDR1 as SGHVS and CDR2 as FNYEAQ. V shed 1 base and J 1 base; nucleotides not matched to a gene: 3. CDR3 length: 15 amino acids. CDR3 loop: CASSLGTGTNTEAFF. In nucleotides, the CDR3 is TGTGCCAGCAGCTTAGGGACAGGTACGAACACTGAAGCTTTCTTT.

This chain connects TRBV6-6 to TRBJ2-7, with D perhaps matching TRBD2 (7 bases). CDR1 and CDR2 from the germline V gene are MNHNY and SVGAGI (reference sequence). The CDR3 contains 11 residues. Written as DNA, the CDR3 is TGTGCGGCGGGGGCTGGGGGCGAGCAGTACTTC. The encoded protein is CAAGAGGEQYF.

This rearrangement joins TRBV7-2 to TRBJ1-2; 9 bases line up with TRBD1. Germline V gene sequence: CDR1 SGHTA, CDR2 FQGNSA. The CDR3 has 16 residues. V dropped 2 bases and J dropped 7; count of bases not matched to a gene: 11. The CDR3 DNA is TGTGCCAGCAGCTTAAACCCACAGGGGGCGCTGGGTGGCTACACCTTC. Translated, it gives CASSLNPQGALGGYTF.

This chain uses TRBV3-1 (or the pseudogene TRBV3-2) with TRBJ1-2, with a possible D match to TRBD1 (6 bases). V lost 7 bases, J lost 4 bases, and 13 bases lay in between. The length of the CDR3 is 13 residues. Germline V gene lookup returns CDR1 LGHDT and CDR2 YNNKEL (reference sequence). CDR3 DNA: TGTGCCAGCACGGGACACCAGAGCTATGGCTACACCTTC. Encoded protein: CASTGHQSYGYTF.

The chain links TRBV11-2 to TRBJ2-4; the D gene is possibly TRBD2 (6 bases). V was cut by 1 base and J by 11 bases, with 9 bases left in between. CDR1 and CDR2 from the germline V gene are SGHAT and FQNNGV. This CDR3 spans 12 amino acids. CDR3 in DNA: TGTGCCAGCAGCTTAGGCGGGGAGGTTCAGTACTTC. Residues: CASSLGGEVQYF. The full variable domain, completed using reference TRBV11-2 and TRBJ2-4, is EAGVAQSPRYKIIEKRQSVAFWCNPISGHATLYWYQQILGQGPKLLIQFQNNGVVDDSQLPKDRFSAERLKGVDSTLKIQPAKLEDSAVYLCASSLGGEVQYFGAGTRLSVL.

The J gene is TRBJ2-7, the V gene TRBV7-8, with D possibly TRBD2 on 5 matching bases. V lost 9 bases and J 2 bases, leaving 23 bases between the germline ends. The CDR3 length is 16 residues. Germline-derived CDR1 and CDR2 are SGHVS and FQNEAQ. The chain's CDR3 is CASTEGRVATPYEQYF. CDR3 DNA sequence: TGTGCCAGTACAGAGGGTAGGGTTGCGACCCCCTACGAGCAGTACTTC.

V gene TRBV18 combines with J gene TRBJ1-2; D is perhaps TRBD1 (6 bases). Germline-derived CDR1 and CDR2 are KGHSH and LQKENI. V shed 5 bases and J shed 2 bases, with 9 bases lying between them. The CDR3 consists of 13 residues. The DNA of the CDR3 is TGTGCCAGCTCAACGACAGGAAACTATGGCTACACCTTC. Translation: CASSTTGNYGYTF.

J is TRBJ2-1 and V is TRBV25-1; D not certain. CDR1 MGHDK and CDR2 SYGVNS come from the germline V gene. Trimming left V 7 bases short and J 10 bases short, with 11 bases between. This CDR3 spans 11 amino acids. In nucleotides, the CDR3 is TGTGCCAGCACCCAGACCGGGGAGCAGTTCTTC. It yields the protein CASTQTGEQFF.